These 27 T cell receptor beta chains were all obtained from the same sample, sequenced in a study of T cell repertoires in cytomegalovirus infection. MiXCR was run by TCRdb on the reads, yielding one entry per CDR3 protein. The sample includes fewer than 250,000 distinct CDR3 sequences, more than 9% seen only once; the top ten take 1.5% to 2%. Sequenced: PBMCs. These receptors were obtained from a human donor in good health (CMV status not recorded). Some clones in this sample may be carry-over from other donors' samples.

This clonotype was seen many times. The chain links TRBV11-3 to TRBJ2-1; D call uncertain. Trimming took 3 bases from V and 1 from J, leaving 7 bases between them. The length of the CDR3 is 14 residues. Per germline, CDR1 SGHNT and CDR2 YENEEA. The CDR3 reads CASSFPGSYNEQFF. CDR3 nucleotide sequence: TGTGCCAGCAGCTTCCCAGGTTCCTACAATGAGCAGTTCTTC.

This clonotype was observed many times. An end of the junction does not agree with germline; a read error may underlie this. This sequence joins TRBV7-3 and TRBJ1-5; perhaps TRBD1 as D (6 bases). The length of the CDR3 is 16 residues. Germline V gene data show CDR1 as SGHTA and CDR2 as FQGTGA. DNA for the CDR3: TGTGCCAGCATCTTAAAACAGGGAACGTACAATCAGCCCCAGCATTTT. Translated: CASILKQGTYNQPQHF.

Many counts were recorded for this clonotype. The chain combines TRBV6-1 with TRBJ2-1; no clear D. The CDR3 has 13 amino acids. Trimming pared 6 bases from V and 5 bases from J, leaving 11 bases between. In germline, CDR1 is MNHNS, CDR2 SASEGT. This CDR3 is CASSLHPHNEQFF. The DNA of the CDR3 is TGTGCCAGCAGCCTTCACCCCCACAATGAGCAGTTCTTC.

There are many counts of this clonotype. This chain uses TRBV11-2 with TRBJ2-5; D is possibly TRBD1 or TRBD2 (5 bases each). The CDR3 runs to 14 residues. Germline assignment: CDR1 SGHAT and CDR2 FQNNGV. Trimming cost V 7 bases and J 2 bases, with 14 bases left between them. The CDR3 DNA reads TGTGCCAGCACCCCGGGACCGTCACAAGAGACCCAGTACTTC. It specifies CASTPGPSQETQYF.

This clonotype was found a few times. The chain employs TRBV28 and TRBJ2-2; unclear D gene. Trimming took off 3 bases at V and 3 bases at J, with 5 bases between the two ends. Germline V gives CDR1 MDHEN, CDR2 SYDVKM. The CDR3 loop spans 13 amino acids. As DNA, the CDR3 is TGTGCCAGCAGTTTGGGGTACACCGGGGAGCTGTTTTTT. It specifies CASSLGYTGELFF.

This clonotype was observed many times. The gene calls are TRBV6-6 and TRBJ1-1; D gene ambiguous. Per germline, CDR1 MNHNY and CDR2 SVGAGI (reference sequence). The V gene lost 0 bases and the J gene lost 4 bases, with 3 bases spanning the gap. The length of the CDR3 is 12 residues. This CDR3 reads CASSYSSTEAFF. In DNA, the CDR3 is TGTGCCAGCAGTTACTCCAGCACTGAAGCTTTCTTT.

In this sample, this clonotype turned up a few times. The CDR3 DNA follows: TGTGCCAGCAGTTTAGGAGCGGGAGGGCCGGATACGCAGTATTTT. Translating gives CASSLGAGGPDTQYF. This sequence joins TRBV28 and TRBJ2-3, with TRBD2 matching over 10 bases. Germline V lookup: CDR1 MDHEN, CDR2 SYDVKM. This CDR3 has 15 amino acids. Trimming took 2 bases from V and 6 from J; bases not matched to a gene: 5.

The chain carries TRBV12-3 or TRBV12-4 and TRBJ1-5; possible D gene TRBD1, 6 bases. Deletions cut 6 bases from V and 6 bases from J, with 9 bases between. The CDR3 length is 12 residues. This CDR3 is CASRTGFQPQHF. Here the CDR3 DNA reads TGTGCCAGCAGAACAGGGTTTCAGCCCCAGCATTTT.

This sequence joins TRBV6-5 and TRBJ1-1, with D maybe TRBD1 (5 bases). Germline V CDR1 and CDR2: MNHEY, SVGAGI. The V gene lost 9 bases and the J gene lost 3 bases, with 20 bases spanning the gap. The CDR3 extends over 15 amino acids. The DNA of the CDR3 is TGTGCCAGTCACGATCGGGGCGGCCTGCACACTGAAGCTTTCTTT. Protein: CASHDRGGLHTEAFF.

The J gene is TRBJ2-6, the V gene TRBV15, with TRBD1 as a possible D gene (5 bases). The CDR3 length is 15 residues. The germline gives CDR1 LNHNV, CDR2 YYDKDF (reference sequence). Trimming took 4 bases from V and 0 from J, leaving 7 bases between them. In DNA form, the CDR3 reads TGTGCCACCAGCAAGACAGTCTCTGGGGCCAACGTCCTGACTTTC. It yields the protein CATSKTVSGANVLTF. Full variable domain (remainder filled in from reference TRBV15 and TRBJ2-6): DAMVIQNPRYQVTQFGKPVTLSCSQTLNHNVMYWYQQKSSQAPKLLFHYYDKDFNNEADTPDNFQSRRPNTSFCFLDIRSPGLGDTAMYLCATSKTVSGANVLTFGAGSRLTVL.

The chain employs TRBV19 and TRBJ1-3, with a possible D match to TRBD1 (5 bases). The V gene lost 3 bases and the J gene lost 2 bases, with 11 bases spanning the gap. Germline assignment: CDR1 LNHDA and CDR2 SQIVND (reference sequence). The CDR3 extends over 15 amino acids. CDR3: CASSINQGTGNTIYF. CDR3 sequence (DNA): TGTGCCAGTAGTATTAACCAGGGCACTGGAAACACCATATATTTT.

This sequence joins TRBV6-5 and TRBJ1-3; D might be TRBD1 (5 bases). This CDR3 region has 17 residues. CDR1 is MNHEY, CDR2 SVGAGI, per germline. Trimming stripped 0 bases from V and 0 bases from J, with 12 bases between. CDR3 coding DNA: TGTGCCAGCAGTTACTCCTCGCCGGGACGCTCTGGAAACACCATATATTTT. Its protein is CASSYSSPGRSGNTIYF.

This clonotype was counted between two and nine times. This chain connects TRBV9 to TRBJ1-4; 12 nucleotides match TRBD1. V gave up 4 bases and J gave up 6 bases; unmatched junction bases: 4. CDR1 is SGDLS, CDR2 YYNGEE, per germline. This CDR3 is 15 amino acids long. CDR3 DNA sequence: TGTGCCAGCAGCATCGGGACAGGGGGCGATGAAAAACTGTTTTTT. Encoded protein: CASSIGTGGDEKLFF.

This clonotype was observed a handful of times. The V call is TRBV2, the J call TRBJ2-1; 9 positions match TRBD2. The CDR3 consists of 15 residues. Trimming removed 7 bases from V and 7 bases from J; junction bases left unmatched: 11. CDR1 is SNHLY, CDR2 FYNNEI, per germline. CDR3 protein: CASTEGGGARNEQFF. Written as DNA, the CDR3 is TGTGCCAGCACCGAGGGCGGGGGGGCCAGGAATGAGCAGTTCTTC.

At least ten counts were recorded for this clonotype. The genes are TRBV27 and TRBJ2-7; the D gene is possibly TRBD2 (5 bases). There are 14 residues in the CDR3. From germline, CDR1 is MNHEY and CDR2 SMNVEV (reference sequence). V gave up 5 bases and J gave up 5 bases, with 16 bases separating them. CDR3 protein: CASSPKVGSHEQYF. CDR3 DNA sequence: TGTGCCAGCAGTCCCAAAGTGGGGAGCCACGAGCAGTACTTC.

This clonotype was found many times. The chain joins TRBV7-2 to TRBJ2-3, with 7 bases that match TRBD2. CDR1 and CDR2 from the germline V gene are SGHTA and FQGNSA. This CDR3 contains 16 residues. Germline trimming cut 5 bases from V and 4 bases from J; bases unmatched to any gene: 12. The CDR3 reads CASSRRVRENSDTQYF. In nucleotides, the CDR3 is TGTGCCAGCAGCCGCCGGGTGCGGGAGAACTCAGATACGCAGTATTTT.

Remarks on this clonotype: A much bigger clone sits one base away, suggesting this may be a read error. The CDR3 loop reads CASSMSDTQYF. The CDR3 region has the DNA TGTGCCAGCAGCATGTCAGATACGCAGTATTTT. The chain combines TRBV11-2 with TRBJ2-3; D gene uncertain. V lost 5 bases to trimming and J lost 4 bases, with 4 bases between them. CDR3 length: 11 amino acids. Germline assignment: CDR1 SGHAT and CDR2 FQNNGV.

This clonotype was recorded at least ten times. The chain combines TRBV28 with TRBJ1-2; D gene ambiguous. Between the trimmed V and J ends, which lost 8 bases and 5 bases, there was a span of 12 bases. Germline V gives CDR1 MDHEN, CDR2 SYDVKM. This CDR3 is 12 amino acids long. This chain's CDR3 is CASGYLSYGYTF. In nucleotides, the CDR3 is TGTGCCAGCGGGTATCTCAGTTATGGCTACACCTTC.

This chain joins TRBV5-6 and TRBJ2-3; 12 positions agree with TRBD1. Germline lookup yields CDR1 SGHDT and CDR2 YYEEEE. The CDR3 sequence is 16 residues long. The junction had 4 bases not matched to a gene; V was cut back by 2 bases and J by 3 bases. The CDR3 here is CASSLPGQGATDTQYF. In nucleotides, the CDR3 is TGTGCCAGCAGCTTACCGGGACAGGGGGCGACAGATACGCAGTATTTT. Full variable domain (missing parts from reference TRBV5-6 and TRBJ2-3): DAGVTQSPTHLIKTRGQQVTLRCSPKSGHDTVSWYQQALGQGPQFIFQYYEEEERQRGNFPDRFSGHQFPNYSSELNVNALLLGDSALYLCASSLPGQGATDTQYFGPGTRLTVL.

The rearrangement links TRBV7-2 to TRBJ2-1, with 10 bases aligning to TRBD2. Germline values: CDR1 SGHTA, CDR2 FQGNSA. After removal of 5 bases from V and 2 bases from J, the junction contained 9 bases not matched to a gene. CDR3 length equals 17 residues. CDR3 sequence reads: CASSPLPSGGPYNEQFF. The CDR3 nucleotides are TGTGCCAGCAGCCCCCTGCCTAGCGGGGGCCCCTACAATGAGCAGTTCTTC.

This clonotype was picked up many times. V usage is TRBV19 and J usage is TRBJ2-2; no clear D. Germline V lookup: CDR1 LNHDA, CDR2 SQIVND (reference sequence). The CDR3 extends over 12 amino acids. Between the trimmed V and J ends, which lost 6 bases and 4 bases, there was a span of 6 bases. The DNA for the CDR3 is TGTGCCAGTAGCTACACCACCGGGGAGCTGTTTTTT. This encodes CASSYTTGELFF.

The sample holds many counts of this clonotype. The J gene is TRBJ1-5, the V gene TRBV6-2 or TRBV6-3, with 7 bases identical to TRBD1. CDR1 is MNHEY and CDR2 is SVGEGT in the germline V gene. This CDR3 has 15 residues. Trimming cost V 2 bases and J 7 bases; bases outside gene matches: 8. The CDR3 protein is CASSYGQVSVQPQHF. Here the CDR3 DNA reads TGTGCCAGCAGTTACGGACAGGTTTCAGTGCAGCCCCAGCATTTT.

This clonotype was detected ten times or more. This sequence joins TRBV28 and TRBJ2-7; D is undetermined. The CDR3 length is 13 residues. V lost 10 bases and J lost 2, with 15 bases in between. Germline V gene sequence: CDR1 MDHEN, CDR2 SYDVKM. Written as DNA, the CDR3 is TGTGCCACTGTGGACCAACCCACCTACGAGCAGTACTTC. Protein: CATVDQPTYEQYF.

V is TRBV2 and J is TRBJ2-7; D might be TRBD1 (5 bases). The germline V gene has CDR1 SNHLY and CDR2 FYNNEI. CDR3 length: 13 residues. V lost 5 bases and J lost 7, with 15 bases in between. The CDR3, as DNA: TGTGCCAGCAGTTTCGGTATCAGGGTAGAGCAGTACTTC. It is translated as CASSFGIRVEQYF.

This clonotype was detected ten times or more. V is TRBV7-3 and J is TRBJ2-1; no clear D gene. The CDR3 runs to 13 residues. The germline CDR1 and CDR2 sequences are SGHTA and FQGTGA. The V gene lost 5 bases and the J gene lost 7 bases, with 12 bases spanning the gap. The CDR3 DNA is TGTGCCAGCAGCCTCAGTACCACGAATGAGCAGTTCTTC. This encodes CASSLSTTNEQFF.

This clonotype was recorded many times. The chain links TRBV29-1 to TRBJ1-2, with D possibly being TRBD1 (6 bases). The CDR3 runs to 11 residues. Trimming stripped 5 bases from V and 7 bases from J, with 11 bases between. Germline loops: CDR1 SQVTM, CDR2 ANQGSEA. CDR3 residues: CSVSDRGGYTF. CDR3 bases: TGCAGCGTTTCGGACAGAGGTGGCTACACCTTC.

The CDR3 protein is CARSDVSGTSYNEQFF. CDR3 nucleotide sequence: TGTGCCAGAAGCGACGTGTCCGGGACTAGCTACAATGAGCAGTTCTTC. The chain has TRBV28 and TRBJ2-1; 8 nucleotides align to TRBD2. CDR1 and CDR2 from the germline V gene are MDHEN and SYDVKM. J lost 3 bases, V lost 9 bases, and 13 bases had no gene match. CDR3 length equals 16 residues.